Listed below are T cell receptor beta chains from one sample, sequenced in a study of T cell responses to AZD1222 COVID-19 vaccine. Sequencing used immunoSEQ multiplex PCR; TCRdb keeps in-frame clones, though not all of them. This table holds more than 100,000 clones, over 80% found once. The sequences come from peripheral blood, collected 28 days after the second AZD1222 dose. The source is an adult who received the AZD1222 COVID-19 vaccine. Both conserved end residues are part of each CDR3. The D gene is left open where the match is weak. Clone size is not always given. Where it is, it says once, few, many or a class for expanded clones.

j_call clone_size d_call v_call cdr3_nt cdr3_aa
TRBJ2-2 NA NA TRBV18 TGTGCCAGCCCCTATGGGGGTTATAGGACCGGGGAGCTGTTTTTT CASPYGGYRTGELFF
TRBJ1-2 NA NA TRBV2 TGTGCCAGCAGGTTACAGGGTTGGGGCTACACCTTC CASRLQGWGYTF
TRBJ1-4 few TRBD1 TRBV28 TGTGCCAGCAGTTCCGGGACAGGTTATGAAAAACTGTTTTTT CASSSGTGYEKLFF
TRBJ2-7 NA TRBD1 TRBV11-3 TGTGCCAGCAGAGGGGGTGACAGGGAATGGCTCTACGAGCAGTACTTC CASRGGDREWLYEQYF
TRBJ2-3 NA NA TRBV5-5 TGTGCCAGCGCTCGACAAGGAGGGGTTTTAGATACGCAGTATTTT CASARQGGVLDTQYF
TRBJ2-5 NA NA TRBV5-6 TGTGCCAGCAGCTTGTCATGGAGTGCGAAGACCCAGTACTTC CASSLSWSAKTQYF
TRBJ1-5 NA NA TRBV18 TGTGCCAGCTCACGTGGGGCGGGTCAGCCCCAGCATTTT CASSRGAGQPQHF
TRBJ2-4 NA NA TRBV2 TGTGCCAGCAGCAACTCCCTCTCCGGAAACATTCAGTACTTC CASSNSLSGNIQYF
TRBJ1-2 NA TRBD1 TRBV19 TGTGCCAGTAGTACTGACAGGGACTATGGCTACACCTTC CASSTDRDYGYTF
TRBJ1-5 NA NA TRBV19 TGTGCCAGTAGTGTTCAATTGAGGGACAAGGAGCCCCAGCATTTT CASSVQLRDKEPQHF
TRBJ1-2 once NA TRBV28 TGTGCCAGCAGCGGGGGAGGGCATGGCTACACCTTC CASSGGGHGYTF
TRBJ1-6 NA TRBD1 TRBV27 TGTGCCAGCAGTTCGAGACAGGGGAATAATTCACCCCTCCACTTT CASSSRQGNNSPLHF
TRBJ2-7 NA NA TRBV10-3 TGTGCCATCAGTGGGGAGCTGAATAGGGGCTCCTACGAGCAGTACTTC CAISGELNRGSYEQYF
TRBJ1-6 NA NA TRBV5-1 TGCGCCAGCAGCAACAGACAGGCGAGCTCCTATAATTCACCCCTCCACTTT CASSNRQASSYNSPLHF
TRBJ1-4 NA NA TRBV3-1/TRBV3-2 TGTGCCAGCAGCCAAGTGGGGCAGGGTAAACTGTTTTTT CASSQVGQGKLFF
TRBJ1-2 NA NA TRBV5-1 TGCGCCAGCAGGCAAGGGACCGAAGCTAACTATGGCTACACCTTC CASRQGTEANYGYTF
TRBJ2-7 NA NA TRBV6-1 TGTGCCAGCAGTGACATTACAGGGCGAGACGAGCAGTACTTC CASSDITGRDEQYF
TRBJ2-7 NA TRBD2 TRBV7-2 TGTGCCAGCAGCTTCACCGGGACTAGCGGCTACGAGCAGTACTTC CASSFTGTSGYEQYF
TRBJ1-2 NA TRBD1 TRBV5-1 TGCGCCAGCAGCACGCGGGACAGGGGGCGAGGTGGCTACACCTTC CASSTRDRGRGGYTF
TRBJ2-7 NA TRBD1 TRBV6-5 TGTGCCAGCAGTTACGGGGACAGGTCCTCCTACGAGCAGTACTTC CASSYGDRSSYEQYF
TRBJ1-5 NA NA TRBV12-2 TGTGCAAGTCGCTTAAGTAAGGGGGGGTTTTTCAATCAGCCCCAGCATTTT CASRLSKGGFFNQPQHF
TRBJ1-1 NA NA TRBV3-1/TRBV3-2 TGTGCCAGCAGCCAAGACCCTCGACGCTTCACCCCGAACACTGAAGCTTTCTTT CASSQDPRRFTPNTEAFF
TRBJ1-2 NA TRBD1 TRBV6-6 TGTGCCAGCAGAGATCGGACAGGGCCACACTATGGCTACACCTTC CASRDRTGPHYGYTF
TRBJ2-1 NA NA TRBV5-1 TGCGCCAGCAGCGCCCAGAGCCTAAGCTCCTACAATGAGCAGTTCTTC CASSAQSLSSYNEQFF
TRBJ1-5 NA NA TRBV10-1 TGCGCCAGCATTGAGTACAGGGTAGGCAATCAGCCCCAGCATTTT CASIEYRVGNQPQHF
TRBJ1-1 NA TRBD1 TRBV6-4 TGTGCCAGCAGATCCGGGACAGGGCCCACTGAAGCTTTCTTT CASRSGTGPTEAFF
TRBJ2-7 NA NA TRBV12-3/TRBV12-4 TGTGCCAGCAGTTTAATCGGGAACACCGAGCAGTACTTC CASSLIGNTEQYF
TRBJ2-7 NA TRBD2 TRBV4-2 TGTGCCAGCAGCCAAGATGGGGCGGGAGGGAATCCCCTCTACTCCTACGAGCAGTACTTC CASSQDGAGGNPLYSYEQYF
TRBJ1-5 NA NA TRBV2 TGTGCCAGCAAGTGGGGGGGGCAGCCCTCTCAGCCCCAGCATTTT CASKWGGQPSQPQHF
TRBJ1-4 NA NA TRBV11-2 TGTGCCAGCAGCTTAATTAGGGGCGATGAAAAACTGTTTTTT CASSLIRGDEKLFF
TRBJ1-5 NA TRBD1 TRBV6-5 TGTGCCAGCTCACAGGGGGGGCTGGGCAATCAGCCCCAGCATTTT CASSQGGLGNQPQHF
TRBJ1-2 NA NA TRBV5-6 TGTGCCAGCAGCCGGGGAGATTACTATGGCTACACCTTC CASSRGDYYGYTF
TRBJ2-7 NA NA TRBV6-2/TRBV6-3 TGTGCCAGCAGTGACAGATACTACGAGCAGTACTTC CASSDRYYEQYF
TRBJ1-5 NA TRBD1 TRBV15 TGTGCCACCAGCAGAGGAGACAGGGCGAACAATCAGCCCCAGCATTTT CATSRGDRANNQPQHF
TRBJ1-5 NA NA TRBV5-1 TGCGCCAGCAGCTTGGTGGGGGAAGGGCAGCCCCAGCATTTT CASSLVGEGQPQHF